Presented here are 20 T cell receptor beta chains from one specimen sequenced in a study of cytomegalovirus exposure and HLA in healthy donors. Amplification used 60 Vbeta primers and 13 Jbeta primers. Profiled with immunoSEQ multiplex PCR; TCRdb holds only in-frame clones, not every one. In the table there are about 200,000 clones, about 75% of which are singletons. Sequencing input: PBMCs. Every receptor here comes from a man younger than 30 in good health and CMV-seronegative.

The DNA of the CDR3 is TGTGCCAGCAGATTCGACAGGGGCCGCTACAATGAGCAGTTCTTC. It yields the protein CASRFDRGRYNEQFF. The chain couples TRBV7-3 to TRBJ2-1, with 8 bases that match TRBD1. J was trimmed by 3 bases and V by 6 bases; bases with no gene match: 7. The CDR3 consists of 15 residues. Germline CDR1 is SGHTA and CDR2 is FQGTGA.

This chain connects TRBV28 to TRBJ2-7, with 12 bases matching TRBD1. The ends lost 6 bases at V and 9 bases at J; junction bases unmatched: 6. The germline V gene encodes CDR1 MDHEN and CDR2 SYDVKM. This CDR3 comprises 13 residues. As DNA, the CDR3 is TGTGCCAGCAGGGGACAGGGGGCGTTGAGGCAGTACTTC. It codes for CASRGQGALRQYF.

CDR3 sequence reads: CASNLRGREEKLFF. The DNA of the CDR3 is TGTGCCAGTAACCTCAGGGGAAGGGAGGAAAAACTGTTTTTT. V is TRBV19 and J is TRBJ1-4, with D perhaps matching TRBD1 (6 bases). The CDR3 sequence is 14 residues long. V was shortened by 7 bases and J by 8 bases, with 17 bases between the two germline ends. The germline V gene encodes CDR1 LNHDA and CDR2 SQIVND (reference sequence).

The rearrangement joins TRBV27 to TRBJ2-1; 7 nucleotides match TRBD1. Germline-derived CDR1 and CDR2 are MNHEY and SMNVEV (reference sequence). The CDR3 consists of 16 residues. V lost 7 bases and J lost 0; bases outside the gene matches: 9. CDR3 in amino acids: CASNKPGQSSYNEQFF. CDR3 DNA: TGTGCCAGCAATAAACCGGGACAGTCCTCCTACAATGAGCAGTTCTTC.

The sample holds a few counts of this clone. This chain connects TRBV5-1 to TRBJ2-1; 11 nucleotides match TRBD2. V shed 1 base and J 9 bases; nucleotides not matched to a gene: 6. Germline V CDR1 and CDR2: SGHRS, YFSETQ. This CDR3 has 15 residues. The CDR3 here is CASSLTLAGGREQFF. The CDR3 DNA follows: TGCGCCAGCAGCTTGACCCTAGCGGGGGGTCGTGAGCAGTTCTTC.

V usage is TRBV21-1 and J usage is TRBJ1-3. TRBV21-1 is a pseudogene locus. This CDR3 has 15 amino acids. DNA of the CDR3: TGTGCCAGCAGCGGTGGTGGTGGAACGGGAGACACCATATATTTT. Protein: CASSGGGGTGDTIYF.

The V call is TRBV28, the J call TRBJ2-2, with 8 bases lining up with TRBD2. V trimming: 6 bases; J trimming: 3 bases; junction bases outside the gene matches: 6. CDR3 size: 15 residues. In germline, CDR1 is MDHEN, CDR2 SYDVKM. In DNA, the CDR3 is TGTGCCAGCAGGACGGGGGGGGGTGACACCGGGGAGCTGTTTTTT. It translates to CASRTGGGDTGELFF. Full variable domain (outside the CDR3, taken from reference TRBV28 and TRBJ2-2): DVKVTQSSRYLVKRTGEKVFLECVQDMDHENMFWYRQDPGLGLRLIYFSYDVKMKEKGDIPEGYSVSREKKERFSLILESASTNQTSMYLCASRTGGGDTGELFFGEGSRLTVL.

Worth noting for this clone: Relative to the germline gene, one junction end is altered; a read error may explain this. This chain links TRBV7-7 with TRBJ2-1; D unresolved. The CDR3 loop spans 13 amino acids. Germline CDR1 reads SSHAT; CDR2 reads FNYEAQ (reference sequence). The CDR3 nucleotides read TGTGCTAGCAGCGACAACAGAAACAATGAGCAGTTCTTC. Protein sequence: CASSDNRNNEQFF.

This sequence joins TRBV19 and TRBJ2-2; TRBD2 agrees at 7 bases. CDR3 length: 17 amino acids. The ends lost 1 base at V and 3 bases at J; junction bases unmatched: 8. Germline loops: CDR1 LNHDA, CDR2 SQIVND (reference sequence). DNA for the CDR3: TGTGCCAGTAGTATAGGGTGGTCTAGCGGAGACACCGGGGAGCTGTTTTTT. Amino acids: CASSIGWSSGDTGELFF.

The chain couples TRBV7-9 to TRBJ1-2; TRBD1 matches 7 bases. Germline V lookup: CDR1 SEHNR, CDR2 FQNEAQ (reference sequence). V lost 5 bases to trimming and J lost 3 bases; unmatched junction nucleotides: 6. CDR3 length equals 14 residues. The CDR3 DNA sequence: TGTGCCAGCAGCCTGGGGACAGAAGACTATGGCTACACCTTC. Translated, it gives CASSLGTEDYGYTF.

The genes are TRBV30 and TRBJ1-2, with 7 bases that match TRBD1. Germline V gives CDR1 GTSNPN, CDR2 SVGIG (reference sequence). The V segment lost 5 bases and the J segment 3 bases; nucleotides outside the gene matches: 3. The CDR3 is 12 residues long. Here the CDR3 DNA reads TGTGCCTGGGAACAGGGGTACTATGGCTACACCTTC. Translation: CAWEQGYYGYTF. Drawing the rest from reference TRBV30 and TRBJ1-2, the complete variable domain is SQTIHQWPATLVQPVGSPLSLECTVEGTSNPNLYWYRQAAGRGLQLLFYSVGIGQISSEVPQNLSASRPQDRQFILSSKKLLLSDSGFYLCAWEQGYYGYTFGSGTRLTVV.

The chain employs TRBV30 and TRBJ1-4, with 9 bases lining up with TRBD1. Germline loops: CDR1 GTSNPN, CDR2 SVGIG (reference sequence). The V gene end was trimmed by 5 bases and the J gene end by 11 bases; junction bases not matched to a gene: 15. The CDR3 consists of 15 residues. As DNA, the CDR3 is TGTGCCTGGGGTCGGACCGGGACAGGGAATGGGAAACTGTTTTTT. This translates into CAWGRTGTGNGKLFF.

The chain employs TRBV7-9 and TRBJ2-4, with D hard to call. This CDR3 contains 14 residues. The V and J ends lost 3 bases and 0 bases respectively, with 6 bases between them. Germline CDR1 is SEHNR and CDR2 is FQNEAQ (reference sequence). The CDR3 here is CASSFPIAKNIQYF. The CDR3 DNA is TGTGCCAGCAGCTTTCCTATAGCCAAAAACATTCAGTACTTC.

The chain recombines TRBV2 with TRBJ2-1; 10 bases are a match to TRBD2. This CDR3 has 16 residues. Germline CDR1 and CDR2: SNHLY and FYNNEI. V shed 3 bases and J 2 bases; nucleotides not matched to a gene: 4. The CDR3 nucleotides are TGTGCCAGCAGTGAGTCCGGGACTAGCGCCTACAATGAGCAGTTCTTC. Residues: CASSESGTSAYNEQFF.

CDR3 DNA sequence: TGTGCCAGCAGCCCCTCGACTAGCGGTCCAGAGACCCAGTACTTC. It is translated as CASSPSTSGPETQYF. The rearrangement joins TRBV6-4 to TRBJ2-5, with 9 positions matching TRBD2. The V segment lost 6 bases and the J segment 4 bases; nucleotides outside the gene matches: 9. Germline CDR1 and CDR2: MRHNA and SNTAGT. The CDR3 runs to 15 residues.

CDR3 coding DNA: TGTGCCAGCAGTCCCAGGGGGACAGGGGGTGGCACCGGGGAGCTGTTTTTT. It specifies CASSPRGTGGGTGELFF. The chain couples TRBV25-1 to TRBJ2-2; 11 bases match TRBD1. Germline CDR1 reads MGHDK; CDR2 reads SYGVNS. V shed 5 bases, J shed 4 bases, and the junction held 9 bases outside the gene matches. This CDR3 region has 17 residues. Full variable domain (rest looked up from reference TRBV25-1 and TRBJ2-2): EADIYQTPRYLVIGTGKKITLECSQTMGHDKMYWYQQDPGMELHLIHYSYGVNSTEKGDLSSESTVSRIRTEHFPLTLESARPSHTSQYLCASSPRGTGGGTGELFFGEGSRLTVL.

The chain has TRBV9 and TRBJ2-7; 8 bases agree with TRBD1. CDR1 and CDR2 (germline): SGDLS, YYNGEE. CDR3 length equals 14 residues. The V gene end was trimmed by 0 bases and the J gene end by 2 bases; junction bases not matched to a gene: 1. CDR3 DNA: TGTGCCAGCAGCGTAGGGACAGGGACCTACGAGCAGTACTTC. This sequence encodes CASSVGTGTYEQYF.

The chain has TRBV11-3 and TRBJ2-2; possibly TRBD1 for D (7 bases). The V end was cut by 8 bases, the J end by 6 bases, with 16 bases between. Germline V gene sequence: CDR1 SGHNT, CDR2 YENEEA. There are 14 residues in the CDR3. As DNA, the CDR3 is TGTGCCAGCCGCTCGGAGGGGGCGGCCGGGGAGCTGTTTTTT. It codes for CASRSEGAAGELFF.

The CDR3 loop is CASRQGQGFGGYTF. The CDR3 bases are TGTGCCAGCAGACAGGGACAGGGGTTTGGTGGCTACACCTTC. V is TRBV28 and J is TRBJ1-2; the match to TRBD1 covers 10 bases. The J segment lost 7 bases and the V segment lost 6 bases, leaving 8 bases of the junction unmatched. This CDR3 has 14 amino acids. Germline V gene data show CDR1 as MDHEN and CDR2 as SYDVKM.

This clone has only a few counts. This chain connects TRBV7-2 to TRBJ1-2; the match to TRBD1 covers 7 bases. Germline V lookup: CDR1 SGHTA, CDR2 FQGNSA. CDR3 length: 15 amino acids. Trimming cost V 1 base and J 4 bases; bases outside gene matches: 6. CDR3 nucleotide sequence: TGTGCCAGCAGCTTAGACCAACAGGGGACCTATGGCTACACCTTC. Translated, it gives CASSLDQQGTYGYTF.